This T cell receptor beta chain was recovered during a study of shared clonotypes between healthy human individuals. Over several immunoSEQ plates, each subset's genomic DNA was distributed in even portions. Method: immunoSEQ multiplex PCR; TCRdb's copy keeps in-frame clones and lacks some. The repertoire includes roughly 590,000 clones, about 95% of them detected once, and about 0.11% sits in the top ten. Study-wide results and limits: Sampling was confined to blood; repertoires within tissues likely differ.

To note about this clone: Antigen unknown.

Germline-derived CDR1 and CDR2 are SNHLY and FYNNEI. The CDR3 runs to 13 residues. V lost 7 bases and J 3 bases, leaving 10 bases between the germline ends. The naive CD8 fraction comprised CD45RO-negative cells positively selected for CCR7 and excluded terminally differentiated effector memory CD45RA+ cells. This TCR was sampled from a woman aged 25 to 39 in good health. Material for sequencing was naive CD8+ T cells sorted from blood. The chain couples TRBV2 to TRBJ2-1; D is ambiguous. CDR3 sequence: CASMDGYYNEQFF. CDR3 in DNA: TGTGCCAGCATGGATGGTTACTACAATGAGCAGTTCTTC. Full variable domain (remainder filled in from reference TRBV2 and TRBJ2-1): EPEVTQTPSHQVTQMGQEVILRCVPISNHLYFYWYRQILGQKVEFLVSFYNNEISEKSEIFDDQFSVERPDGSNFTLKIRSTKLEDSAMYFCASMDGYYNEQFFGPGTRLTVL.